These 24 T cell receptor beta chains were sequenced from one sample in a study of T cells in Graves' hyperthyroidism and ophthalmopathy. RNA transcripts served as the template for amplifying TCR beta CDR3 regions. When the TCR CDR3 underwent first-round RT-PCR, the HTBI primer set was used. In TCRdb, the multiplex PCR reads were re-called with MiXCR into one record per CDR3 protein. This sample has hundreds of thousands of distinct CDR3 sequences, with approximately 14% found just once. Specimen: blood. The receptors shown here come from a woman in her 40s with Graves' ophthalmopathy.

This clonotype was picked up many times. The chain links TRBV30 to TRBJ1-1; 10 nucleotides line up with TRBD1. The CDR3 is 13 residues long. CDR1 GTSNPN and CDR2 SVGIG come from the germline V gene (reference sequence). The junction had 10 bases not matched to a gene; V was cut back by 8 bases and J by 7 bases. The CDR3 loop is CALATRDRGEAFF. CDR3 nucleotide sequence: TGTGCCCTCGCCACCCGGGACAGGGGTGAAGCTTTCTTT.

The J gene is TRBJ1-3, the V gene TRBV19; tentative D call: TRBD1 (5 bases). The CDR3 is made up of 15 amino acids. The V gene's germline CDR1 is LNHDA and CDR2 SQIVND (reference sequence). The ends were cut back, 6 bases at V and 2 bases at J, with 14 bases in the middle. The CDR3 sequence is CASRVTTATGNTIYF. The CDR3 DNA is TGTGCCAGTAGGGTGACGACAGCTACTGGAAACACCATATATTTT.

This clonotype was seen many times. This rearrangement joins TRBV12-5 to TRBJ2-5; 9 bases match TRBD1. The CDR3 is made up of 19 amino acids. Per the germline V gene, CDR1 is LGHNT and CDR2 is FRNRAP. The V and J ends lost 1 base and 4 bases, in that order; junction bases with no gene match: 16. The CDR3: CASGLAKGWGQGVLETQYF. The CDR3 DNA reads TGTGCTAGTGGTTTGGCTAAAGGGTGGGGACAGGGTGTATTAGAGACCCAGTACTTC.

The sample holds a few counts of this clonotype. The chain links TRBV19 to TRBJ2-7; 8 bases agree with TRBD1. Germline V CDR1 and CDR2: LNHDA, SQIVND (reference sequence). Germline trimming cut 2 bases from V and 7 bases from J; bases unmatched to any gene: 10. CDR3 length equals 15 residues. In nucleotides, the CDR3 is TGTGCCAGTAGTATAACATCAGGGGGCGCGAAGGAGCAGTACTTC. It yields the protein CASSITSGGAKEQYF.

The chain carries TRBV2 and TRBJ2-7; a weak D match, TRBD2 (5 bases). The CDR3 consists of 13 residues. Trimming shortened V by 10 bases and J by 3 bases, and 16 bases separated the two germline ends. CDR1 and CDR2 from the germline V gene are SNHLY and FYNNEI. The CDR3 region has the DNA TGTGCCACATCGCAAGGACTTGACTACGAGCAGTACTTC. As protein: CATSQGLDYEQYF.

This clonotype was recorded at least ten times. The rearrangement uses TRBV6-2 or TRBV6-3 and TRBJ1-1; 10 bases are shared with TRBD1. This CDR3 contains 15 residues. Per germline, CDR1 MNHEY and CDR2 SVGEGT. V trimming: 5 bases; J trimming: 1 base; junction bases outside the gene matches: 4. CDR3 DNA: TGTGCCAGCAGTCTGCGGGACAGGGGGAACACTGAAGCTTTCTTT. Its protein product is CASSLRDRGNTEAFF.

V and J are TRBV12-3 or TRBV12-4 and TRBJ1-2; possibly TRBD1 for D (5 bases). V lost 0 bases and J 2 bases, leaving 13 bases between the germline ends. The CDR3 length is 16 residues. The CDR3 spells CASSLARGPKNYGYTF. The CDR3 DNA reads TGTGCCAGCAGTTTAGCGCGGGGCCCCAAAAACTATGGCTACACCTTC.

This clonotype was observed a few times. V usage is TRBV7-9 and J usage is TRBJ2-5; D assignment may be TRBD1 or TRBD2 (5 bases each). The CDR3 has 13 amino acids. V was cut by 10 bases and J by 2 bases, with 14 bases left in between. The germline V gene encodes CDR1 SEHNR and CDR2 FQNEAQ (reference sequence). CDR3 nucleotide sequence: TGTGCCACCGTCGGGGCAGCTCAAGAGACCCAGTACTTC. Translating it yields CATVGAAQETQYF.

The rearrangement uses TRBV4-1 and TRBJ2-7; D is ambiguous. This CDR3 contains 15 residues. The germline V gene encodes CDR1 MGHRA and CDR2 YSYEKL. Trimming pared 3 bases from V and 0 bases from J, leaving 12 bases between. The CDR3 bases are TGCGCCAGCAGCCATGACCGAACAGACTCCTACGAGCAGTACTTC. Translation gives CASSHDRTDSYEQYF.

This clonotype was recorded at least ten times. This chain joins TRBV12-3 or TRBV12-4 and TRBJ2-7, with D perhaps matching TRBD2 (7 bases). The CDR3 is 12 residues long. Trimming cost V 8 bases and J 5 bases, with 13 bases left between them. In nucleotides, the CDR3 is TGTGCCAGCCTAAGAGGGGGGGACGAGCAGTACTTC. This sequence encodes CASLRGGDEQYF.

This clonotype has ten or more counts. V usage is TRBV30 and J usage is TRBJ2-7; 9 nucleotides line up with TRBD2. Germline CDR1 reads GTSNPN; CDR2 reads SVGIG (reference sequence). The CDR3 contains 15 residues. The V segment lost 0 bases and the J segment 5 bases; nucleotides outside the gene matches: 8. This chain's CDR3 is CAWSVMASGNNEQYF. As DNA, the CDR3 is TGTGCCTGGAGTGTGATGGCTAGCGGGAACAACGAGCAGTACTTC.

The table lists this clonotype with a count of one. The J gene is TRBJ2-7, the V gene TRBV15; 12 bases agree with TRBD2. The germline CDR1 and CDR2 sequences are LNHNV and YYDKDF (reference sequence). The CDR3 runs 14 residues. J lost 4 bases, V lost 3 bases, and 1 base had no gene match. The CDR3 DNA reads TGTGCCACCAGCAGCGGACTAGCGGGGTACGAGCAGTACTTC. This sequence encodes CATSSGLAGYEQYF.

The sample holds many counts of this clonotype. The J gene is TRBJ2-7, the V gene TRBV12-3 or TRBV12-4; TRBD1 is a possible D gene (5 bases). V was cut by 4 bases and J by 2 bases, with 12 bases left in between. The length of the CDR3 is 14 residues. The CDR3 sequence: CASSSRTWTYEQYF. In nucleotides, the CDR3 is TGTGCCAGCAGTTCCCGGACATGGACCTACGAGCAGTACTTC.

This clonotype was seen many times. The rearrangement links TRBV27 to TRBJ2-7; D uncertain. Trimming took off 4 bases at V and 1 base at J, with 11 bases between the two ends. The CDR3 totals 14 residues. Germline V lookup: CDR1 MNHEY, CDR2 SMNVEV (reference sequence). The CDR3 loop is CASSSPTRSYEQYF. The CDR3 nucleotides read TGTGCCAGCAGTTCCCCGACTCGGTCCTACGAGCAGTACTTC.

Only a few counts were recorded for this clonotype. The rearrangement links TRBV5-1 to TRBJ1-1; D call uncertain. Trimming stripped 4 bases from V and 1 base from J, with 11 bases between. Germline assignment: CDR1 SGHRS and CDR2 YFSETQ. The CDR3 covers 14 residues. CDR3 coding DNA: TGCGCCAGCAGCACGGGTATACAGAACACTGAAGCTTTCTTT. Amino acid sequence: CASSTGIQNTEAFF.

This clonotype came up many times. The rearrangement links TRBV10-3 to TRBJ1-2; TRBD1 matches at 9 bases. Unmatched junction bases numbered 12, after V lost 5 bases and J lost 2 bases. This CDR3 has 17 residues. The germline V gene has CDR1 ENHRY and CDR2 SYGVKD. CDR3 residues: CAISSGTGKQTNYGYTF. CDR3 sequence (DNA): TGTGCCATCAGTTCCGGGACAGGGAAACAAACGAACTATGGCTACACCTTC.

The sample holds many counts of this clonotype. The gene calls are TRBV30 and TRBJ1-1; no definite D call. The CDR3 totals 13 residues. V was pared by 5 bases and J by 1 base, with 11 bases between. Germline lookup yields CDR1 GTSNPN and CDR2 SVGIG (reference sequence). CDR3 in amino acids: CAWDPGRNTEAFF. The CDR3 nucleotides read TGTGCCTGGGACCCGGGTAGGAACACTGAAGCTTTCTTT.

This clonotype showed up many times. The rearrangement links TRBV7-2 to TRBJ2-5; TRBD2 is a possible D gene (5 bases). The CDR3 runs 14 residues. V was trimmed by 4 bases and J by 5 bases, leaving 14 bases between them. Per germline, CDR1 SGHTA and CDR2 FQGNSA. In DNA form, the CDR3 reads TGTGCCAGCAGCTCAGGACCAGCGGTGGAGACCCAGTACTTC. Residues: CASSSGPAVETQYF.

This clonotype was recorded many times. The chain joins TRBV6-2 or TRBV6-3 to TRBJ1-1, with no clear D. The CDR3 extends over 14 amino acids. Germline-derived CDR1 and CDR2 are MNHEY and SVGEGT. V was cut by 6 bases and J by 3 bases, with 14 bases left in between. CDR3 sequence: CASRNPDLHTEAFF. The CDR3 DNA reads TGTGCCAGCAGAAACCCGGACCTTCACACTGAAGCTTTCTTT.

The table lists this clonotype with a count of one. The chain combines TRBV6-5 with TRBJ1-3; 10 bases are a match to TRBD1. The J segment lost 8 bases and the V segment lost 0 bases, leaving 4 bases of the junction unmatched. The CDR3 extends over 15 amino acids. Germline CDR1 and CDR2: MNHEY and SVGAGI. In nucleotides, the CDR3 is TGTGCCAGCAGTTACTCGGGACAGGGGCTTGACACCATATATTTT. As protein: CASSYSGQGLDTIYF.

The sample holds many counts of this clonotype. This chain joins TRBV27 and TRBJ2-7, with TRBD1 as a possible D gene (6 bases). Trimming cost V 2 bases and J 2 bases, with 10 bases left between them. Looked up from germline, CDR1 is MNHEY and CDR2 is SMNVEV (reference sequence). The CDR3 is 14 residues long. The CDR3 DNA sequence: TGTGCCAGCAGTTTAGGGACACCCCCCTACGAGCAGTACTTC. Translation gives CASSLGTPPYEQYF.

Ten or more counts support this clonotype. This chain joins TRBV27 and TRBJ1-5; TRBD1 is a possible D gene (5 bases). The germline gives CDR1 MNHEY, CDR2 SMNVEV (reference sequence). V lost 6 bases, J lost 0 bases, and 6 bases lay in between. The CDR3 consists of 13 residues. The CDR3: CASRGHSNQPQHF. CDR3 coding DNA: TGTGCCAGCAGGGGGCATAGCAATCAGCCCCAGCATTTT.

This clonotype was recorded many times. The chain couples TRBV6-5 to TRBJ2-7; D is ambiguous. The V end was cut by 4 bases, the J end by 2 bases, with 12 bases between. The CDR3 has 14 amino acids. Per germline, CDR1 MNHEY and CDR2 SVGAGI. The CDR3 DNA is TGTGCCAGCAGTTTGGAAGGGAACGCCTACGAGCAGTACTTC. Its translation: CASSLEGNAYEQYF.

This clonotype has a count of ten or more. The chain uses TRBV20-1 and TRBJ1-2; D is undetermined. Deletions cut 6 bases from V and 4 bases from J, with 21 bases between. The CDR3 has 15 residues. CDR1 is DFQATT and CDR2 is SNEGSKA in the germline V gene (reference sequence). DNA of the CDR3: TGCAGTGCACCCGAGGCAGTCGCAAAGGGCTATGGCTACACCTTC. Protein product: CSAPEAVAKGYGYTF.